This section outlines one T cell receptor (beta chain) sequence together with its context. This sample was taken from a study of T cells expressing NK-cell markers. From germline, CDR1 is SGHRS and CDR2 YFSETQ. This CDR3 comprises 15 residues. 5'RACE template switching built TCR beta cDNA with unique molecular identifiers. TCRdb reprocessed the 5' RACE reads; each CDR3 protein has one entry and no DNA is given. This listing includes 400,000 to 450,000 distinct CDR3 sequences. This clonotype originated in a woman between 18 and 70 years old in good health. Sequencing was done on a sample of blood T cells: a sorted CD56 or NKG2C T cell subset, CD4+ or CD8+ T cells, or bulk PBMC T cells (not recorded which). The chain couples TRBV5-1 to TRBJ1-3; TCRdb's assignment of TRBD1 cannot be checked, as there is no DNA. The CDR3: CASSRQGSGGNTIYF.